Listed below are T cell receptor beta chains from one sample, sequenced in a study of blood T cells in healthy people across ages. One entry per CDR3 protein, called by TCRdb with MiXCR from the 5' RACE reads. The top ten clones hold approximately 15% of a sample with approximately 810,000 distinct CDR3 sequences, under 35% of them seen once. Sequencing used blood. These receptors all stem from a woman of 80 years or more in good health. Each CDR3 is given with its conserved first and last residue.

j_gene | v_gene | CDR3aa
TRBJ2-3 | TRBV12-3/TRBV12-4 | CASRLGVSADAEYF
TRBJ2-1 | TRBV11-2 | CASSHTGTGANEQFF
TRBJ2-3 | TRBV21-1 | CASSAPGQGFSDTQYF
TRBJ2-3 | TRBV20-1 | CSARDEAGRSPTDTQYF
TRBJ2-5 | TRBV7-9 | CASTELAGPQETQYF
TRBJ2-3 | TRBV4-1 | CASSQTPTDRGTLDTQYF
TRBJ1-5 | TRBV20-1 | CSAHTGYWDQPQHF
TRBJ1-1 | TRBV7-2 | CASSWKKNEAFF
TRBJ2-5 | TRBV6-2/TRBV6-3 | CATQLAGGQETQYF
TRBJ2-5 | TRBV7-2 | CASSSYGGRGRETQYF
TRBJ2-3 | TRBV7-9 | CASSPGGLRTDTQYF
TRBJ2-4 | TRBV20-1 | CSARDLGQGGNIQYF
TRBJ2-7 | TRBV6-2/TRBV6-3 | CASSSPSSPSQQYF
TRBJ2-2 | TRBV29-1 | CSVITGGVPGELFF
TRBJ1-2 | TRBV6-5 | CASSYLAGGGYGYTF
TRBJ2-3 | TRBV11-2 | CASSLSDRGLTDTQYF
TRBJ1-2 | TRBV15 | CATSSNQYIRLNYGYTF
TRBJ1-2 | TRBV10-2 | CASSEGGSYTF
TRBJ1-2 | TRBV12-3/TRBV12-4 | CASNSGTGYGYTF
TRBJ2-3 | TRBV5-1 | CASSLVEDTQYF
TRBJ2-3 | TRBV20-1 | CSARSWRGGGADTQYF
TRBJ1-5 | TRBV2 | CASSTGYSNQPQHF
TRBJ1-1 | TRBV3-1 | CASSQDIQGEAFF
TRBJ2-1 | TRBV18 | CASSPLLAGAYNEQFF
TRBJ2-2 | TRBV4-1 | CASSHGRANTGELFF
TRBJ2-1 | TRBV24-1 | CATSDYRTGAIGEQFF
TRBJ2-5 | TRBV20-1 | CSARRNGGQETQYF
TRBJ1-2 | TRBV2 | CASNPGHGGYYGYTF
TRBJ2-5 | TRBV19 | CASSTAGAPIETQYF
TRBJ2-3 | TRBV28 | CASSLPGLAAITDTQYF
TRBJ2-1 | TRBV20-1 | CSALTSGRADEQFF
TRBJ2-1 | TRBV29-1 | CSVEGRRRVLYNEQFF
TRBJ2-7 | TRBV7-2 | CASSNRDRGYVAVEQYF
TRBJ1-1 | TRBV5-1 | CASSIGGQAGTEAFF
TRBJ1-1 | TRBV10-3 | CAISESPSQKGAFF
TRBJ1-5 | TRBV6-5 | CASSYDRGPHQPQHF
TRBJ1-1 | TRBV12-3/TRBV12-4 | CASSFYRAAEAFF
TRBJ2-7 | TRBV28 | CAGTAAGGPYEQYF
TRBJ2-3 | TRBV10-2 | CASSPAGALDTQYF
TRBJ2-6 | TRBV7-2 | CASSLRAGSGTGANVLTF
- | TRBV12-3/TRBV12-4 | CASSLGWDRGRRAYEQYF
TRBJ1-1 | TRBV12-5 | CASGLSGHTEAFF
TRBJ2-3 | TRBV7-9 | CASTPGTSGAPSTDTQYF
TRBJ2-3 | TRBV6-2/TRBV6-3 | CASHRTGSTDMQYF
TRBJ1-2 | TRBV6-6 | CASSPWTGEAYTF
TRBJ2-1 | TRBV5-5 | CASSLARVETSGDFYNEQFF
TRBJ1-5 | TRBV20-1 | CSANSWRRNQPQHF
TRBJ2-5 | TRBV6-1 | CASIRIGEGETQYF
TRBJ2-7 | TRBV20-1 | CSAPRSGGPYEQYF
TRBJ1-2 | TRBV5-6 | CASSHTGGFGYTF